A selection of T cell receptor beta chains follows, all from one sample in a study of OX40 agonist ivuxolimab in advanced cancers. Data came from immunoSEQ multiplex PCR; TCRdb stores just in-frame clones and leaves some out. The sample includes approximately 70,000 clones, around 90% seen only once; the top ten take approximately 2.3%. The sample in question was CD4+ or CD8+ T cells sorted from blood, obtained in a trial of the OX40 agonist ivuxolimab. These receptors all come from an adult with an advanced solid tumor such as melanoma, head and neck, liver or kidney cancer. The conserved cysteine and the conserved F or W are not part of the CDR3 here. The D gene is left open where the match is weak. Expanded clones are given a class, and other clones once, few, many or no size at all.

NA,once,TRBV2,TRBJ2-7,ASSQPFSYEQY
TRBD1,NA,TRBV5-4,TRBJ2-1,ASSLTGGSYNEQF
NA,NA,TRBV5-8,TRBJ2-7,ASSLERATYEQY
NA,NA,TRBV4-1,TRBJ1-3,ASSQAAPGNTIY
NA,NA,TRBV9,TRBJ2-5,ASSVSGQETQY
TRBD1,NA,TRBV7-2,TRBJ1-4,ASSLVVGGEKLF
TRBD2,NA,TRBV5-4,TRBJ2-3,ASSPGRDITDTQY
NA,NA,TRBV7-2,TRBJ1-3,ASSLGRPSSGNTIY
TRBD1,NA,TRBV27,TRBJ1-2,ASSQPGQTYGYT
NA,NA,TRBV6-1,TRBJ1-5,ASSRQVLNQPQH
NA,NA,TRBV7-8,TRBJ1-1,ASSLDPWDTEAF
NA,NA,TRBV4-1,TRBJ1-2,ASSQGASLYGYT
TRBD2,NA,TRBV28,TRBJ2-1,ASSPAGGSSYNEQF
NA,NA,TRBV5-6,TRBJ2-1,ASSITGGSEQF
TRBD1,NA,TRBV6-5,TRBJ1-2,ASRRTGQESYGYT
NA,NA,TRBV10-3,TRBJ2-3,AISAGSYTDTQY
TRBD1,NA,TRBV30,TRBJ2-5,AWAGRTGRKKNQETQY
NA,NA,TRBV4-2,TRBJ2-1,ASSQDPGEGEQF
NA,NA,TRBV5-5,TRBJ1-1,ASSGPGGNTEAF
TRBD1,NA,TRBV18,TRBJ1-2,ASSPSGQAGDYGYT
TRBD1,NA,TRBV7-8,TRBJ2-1,ASTLNRGRNNEQF
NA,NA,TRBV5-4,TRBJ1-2,ASSARDLELFT
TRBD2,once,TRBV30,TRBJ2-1,AWSVGSSGQDEQF
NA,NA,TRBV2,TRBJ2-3,ASSVGPWDTQY
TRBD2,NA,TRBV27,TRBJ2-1,ASSLVGLAVRDEQF
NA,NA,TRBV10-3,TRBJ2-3,ATVGGSTDTQY
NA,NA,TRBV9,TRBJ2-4,ASSVGSVGDIQY
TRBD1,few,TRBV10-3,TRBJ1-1,AIRQTGGHTEAF
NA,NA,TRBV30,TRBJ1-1,AWSATPDRSGAF
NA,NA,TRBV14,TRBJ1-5,ASSLGPGQPQH
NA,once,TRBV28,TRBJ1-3,ASSSGVNSGNTIY
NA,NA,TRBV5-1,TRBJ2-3,ASSLETGARTQY
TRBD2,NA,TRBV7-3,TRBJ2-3,ASSGERDLGTDTQY
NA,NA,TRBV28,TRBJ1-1,ASSLPIQGEAF
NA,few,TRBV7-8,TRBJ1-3,ASSLNRVPSGNTIY
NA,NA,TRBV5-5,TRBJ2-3,ASSLGEDTQY
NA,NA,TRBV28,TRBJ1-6,ASSPVGWYHNSPLH
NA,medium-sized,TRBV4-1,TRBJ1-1,ASSQAPGLEATEAF
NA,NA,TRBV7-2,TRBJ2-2,ASSLGLLGELF
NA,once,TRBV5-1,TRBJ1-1,ASSAGMNTEAF
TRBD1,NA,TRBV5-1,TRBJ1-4,ASSEGGGSEKLF
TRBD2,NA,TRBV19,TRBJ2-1,ASSILLAGHNEQF
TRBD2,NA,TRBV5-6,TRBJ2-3,ASSLELAGFRTDTQY
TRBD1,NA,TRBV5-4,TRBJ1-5,ASSSGGESNQPQH
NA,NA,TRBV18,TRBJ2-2,ASSPPLAGPGELF
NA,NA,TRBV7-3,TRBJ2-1,ASSSGRGNNEQF
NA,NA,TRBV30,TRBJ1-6,AWSIQNNSPLH
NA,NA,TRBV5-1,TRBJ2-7,ASSTRGNEQY
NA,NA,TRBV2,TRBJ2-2,AGSRGESVELF
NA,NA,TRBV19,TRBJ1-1,ASSTGQIQNTEAF
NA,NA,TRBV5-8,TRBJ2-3,ASSSRDPHTDTQY